This TCR beta chain was captured by sequencing in a study of T cell responses to AZD1222 COVID-19 vaccine. Profiled with immunoSEQ multiplex PCR; TCRdb holds only in-frame clones, not every one. The data hold over 140,000 clones, with roughly 92% observed a single time. The CDR3 has 13 residues. Trimming left V 2 bases short and J 4 bases short, with 8 bases between. The germline V gene has CDR1 KGHSH and CDR2 LQKENI. Sequenced material: peripheral blood, taken on day 0 of AZD1222 vaccination. This clonotype was obtained from an adult in good health. The chain has TRBV18 and TRBJ1-2; D gene ambiguous. This chain's CDR3 is CASSPDIVYGYTF. DNA of the CDR3: TGTGCCAGCTCACCAGATATAGTCTATGGCTACACCTTC.